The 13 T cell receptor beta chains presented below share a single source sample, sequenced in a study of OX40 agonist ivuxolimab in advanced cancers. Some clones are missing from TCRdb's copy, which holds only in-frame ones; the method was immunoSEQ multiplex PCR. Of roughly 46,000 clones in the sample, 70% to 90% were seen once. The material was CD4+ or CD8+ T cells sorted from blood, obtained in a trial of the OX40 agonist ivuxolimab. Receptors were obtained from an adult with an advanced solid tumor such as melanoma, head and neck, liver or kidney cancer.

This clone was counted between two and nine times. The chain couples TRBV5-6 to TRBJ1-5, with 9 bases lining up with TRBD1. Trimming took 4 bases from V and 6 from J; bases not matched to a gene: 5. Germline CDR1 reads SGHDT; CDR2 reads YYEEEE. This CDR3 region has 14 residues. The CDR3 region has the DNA TGTGCCAGCAGCCTCGGGACAGGGACTCAGCCCCAGCATTTT. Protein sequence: CASSLGTGTQPQHF.

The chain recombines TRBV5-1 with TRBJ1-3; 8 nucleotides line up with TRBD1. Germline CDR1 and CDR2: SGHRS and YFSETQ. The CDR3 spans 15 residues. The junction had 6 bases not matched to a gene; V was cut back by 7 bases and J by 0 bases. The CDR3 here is CASSLDRGSGNTIYF. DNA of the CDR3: TGCGCCAGCTCACTCGACAGGGGCTCTGGAAACACCATATATTTT.

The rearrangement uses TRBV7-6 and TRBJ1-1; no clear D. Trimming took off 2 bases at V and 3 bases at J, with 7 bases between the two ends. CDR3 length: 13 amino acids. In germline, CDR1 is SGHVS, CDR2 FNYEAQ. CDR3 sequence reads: CASSLTRDTEAFF. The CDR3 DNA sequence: TGTGCCAGCAGCTTAACCCGGGACACTGAAGCTTTCTTT. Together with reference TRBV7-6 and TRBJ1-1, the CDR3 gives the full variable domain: GAGVSQSPRYKVTKRGQDVALRCDPISGHVSLYWYRQALGQGPEFLTYFNYEAQQDKSGLPNDRFSAERPEGSISTLTIQRTEQRDSAMYRCASSLTRDTEAFFGQGTRLTVV.

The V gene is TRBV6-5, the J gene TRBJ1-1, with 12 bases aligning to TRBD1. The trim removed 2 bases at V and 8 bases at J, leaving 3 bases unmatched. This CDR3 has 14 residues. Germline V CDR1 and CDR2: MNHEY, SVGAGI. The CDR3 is CASSYGTGGAEAFF. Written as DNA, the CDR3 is TGTGCCAGCAGTTACGGGACAGGGGGCGCCGAAGCTTTCTTT.

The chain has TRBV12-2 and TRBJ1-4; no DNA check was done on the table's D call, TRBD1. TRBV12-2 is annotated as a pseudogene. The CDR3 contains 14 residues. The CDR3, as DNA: TGTGCAAGTCGTTGCGGACAGGGGAATGAAAAACTGTTTTTT. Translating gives CASRCGQGNEKLFF.

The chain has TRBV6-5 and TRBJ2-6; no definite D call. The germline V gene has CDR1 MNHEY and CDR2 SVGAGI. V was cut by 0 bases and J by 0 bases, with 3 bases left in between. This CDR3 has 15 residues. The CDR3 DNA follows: TGTGCCAGCAGTTACTCCAGCTCTGGGGCCAACGTCCTGACTTTC. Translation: CASSYSSSGANVLTF.

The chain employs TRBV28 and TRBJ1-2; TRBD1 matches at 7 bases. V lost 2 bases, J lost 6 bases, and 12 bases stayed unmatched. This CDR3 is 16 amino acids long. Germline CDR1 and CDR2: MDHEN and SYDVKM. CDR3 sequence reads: CASSLPRGRDSNGYTF. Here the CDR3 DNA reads TGTGCCAGCAGTTTACCACGCGGCCGGGACAGCAATGGCTACACCTTC.

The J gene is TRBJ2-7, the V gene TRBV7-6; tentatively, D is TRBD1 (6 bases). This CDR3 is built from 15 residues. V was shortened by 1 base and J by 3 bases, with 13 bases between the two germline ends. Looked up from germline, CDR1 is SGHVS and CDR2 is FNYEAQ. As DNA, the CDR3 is TGTGCCAGCAGCTTAGGAGGGGGAATGAACTACGAGCAGTACTTC. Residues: CASSLGGGMNYEQYF.

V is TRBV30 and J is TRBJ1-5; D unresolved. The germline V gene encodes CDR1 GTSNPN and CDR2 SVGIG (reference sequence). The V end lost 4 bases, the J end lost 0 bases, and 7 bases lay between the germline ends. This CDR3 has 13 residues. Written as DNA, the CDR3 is TGTGCCTGGACGGCAGGTAGCAATCAGCCCCAGCATTTT. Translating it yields CAWTAGSNQPQHF.

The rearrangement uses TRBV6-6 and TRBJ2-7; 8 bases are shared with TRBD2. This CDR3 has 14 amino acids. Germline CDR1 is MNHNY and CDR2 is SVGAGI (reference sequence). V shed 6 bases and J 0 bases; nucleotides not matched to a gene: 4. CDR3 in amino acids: CASRETSGSYEQYF. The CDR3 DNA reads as TGTGCCAGCAGAGAAACTAGCGGCTCCTACGAGCAGTACTTC.

The CDR3 nucleotides read TGTGCCAGCAGCTTTACCGGACAGGGGTACGAGCAGTACTTC. Translation: CASSFTGQGYEQYF. The chain recombines TRBV7-9 with TRBJ2-7; TRBD1 agrees at 9 bases. The CDR3 is made up of 14 amino acids. Per the germline V gene, CDR1 is SEHNR and CDR2 is FQNEAQ (reference sequence). J was trimmed by 4 bases and V by 3 bases; bases with no gene match: 4.

CDR3 sequence (DNA): TGTGCCAGTAGTCCCCTTGGGGGAGGTGAGCAGTTCTTC. Its translation: CASSPLGGGEQFF. This sequence joins TRBV19 and TRBJ2-1, with D perhaps TRBD2 (6 bases). The V gene's germline CDR1 is LNHDA and CDR2 SQIVND (reference sequence). The CDR3 covers 13 residues. Trimming took off 5 bases at V and 9 bases at J, with 14 bases between the two ends.

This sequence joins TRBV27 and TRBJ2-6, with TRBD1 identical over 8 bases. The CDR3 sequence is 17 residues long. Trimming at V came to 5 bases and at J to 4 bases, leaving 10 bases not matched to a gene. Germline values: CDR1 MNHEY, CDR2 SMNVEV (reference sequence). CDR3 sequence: CASSASGQAFGANVLTF. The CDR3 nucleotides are TGTGCCAGCAGTGCATCGGGACAGGCATTCGGGGCCAACGTCCTGACTTTC.